The T cell receptor (beta chain) under discussion was sequenced for a study of shared clonotypes between healthy human individuals. Study results and caveats: Generation probabilities were higher for clonotypes shared across all four sorted-subset donors than for unshared ones.

As for this clone: Its antigen is not identified.

Genomic DNA belonging to each subset was distributed in equal measure over several immunoSEQ plates. Using immunoSEQ multiplex PCR, the repertoire was profiled, and TCRdb retains in-frame clones only, with some absent. The profile covers more than 500,000 clones, with around 96% appearing a single time and approximately 0.067% taken by the ten largest. The germline gives CDR1 SEHNR, CDR2 FQNEAQ (reference sequence). The CDR3 length is 13 residues. With 5 bases removed from V and 4 bases from J, the gap between germline ends came to 6 bases. The clonotype comes from a woman aged 30 to 39 in good health. This rearrangement joins TRBV7-9 to TRBJ2-6, with unresolved D. Sequencing was done on a sample of naive CD4+ T cells sorted from blood. As for subset: CD45RA+ positively selected. CDR3: CASSPSGANVLTF. CDR3 in DNA: TGTGCCAGCAGCCCCTCCGGGGCCAACGTCCTGACTTTC.